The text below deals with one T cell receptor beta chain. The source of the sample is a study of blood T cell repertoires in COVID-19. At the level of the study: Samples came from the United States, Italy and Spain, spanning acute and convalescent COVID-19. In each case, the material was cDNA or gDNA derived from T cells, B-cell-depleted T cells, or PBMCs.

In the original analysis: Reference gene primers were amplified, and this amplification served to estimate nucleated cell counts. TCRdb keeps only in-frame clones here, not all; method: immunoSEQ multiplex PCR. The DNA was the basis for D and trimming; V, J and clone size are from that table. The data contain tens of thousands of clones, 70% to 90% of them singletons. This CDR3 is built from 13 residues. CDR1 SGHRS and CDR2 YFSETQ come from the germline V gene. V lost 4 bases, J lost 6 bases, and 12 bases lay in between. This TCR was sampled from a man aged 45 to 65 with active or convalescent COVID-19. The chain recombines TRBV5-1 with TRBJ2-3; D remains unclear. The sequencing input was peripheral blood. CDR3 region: CASSGNDGDTQYF. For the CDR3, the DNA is TGCGCCAGCAGCGGAAACGACGGGGATACGCAGTATTTT.